Listed here are 23 T cell receptor beta chains from one sample, sequenced in a study of cytomegalovirus exposure and HLA in healthy donors. PCR used 60 Vbeta primers and 13 Jbeta primers. TCRdb's copy holds only in-frame clones and misses some; the assay was immunoSEQ multiplex PCR. This table holds approximately 130,000 clones, about four fifths found once. The sequencing input was PBMCs. Receptor source: a man aged 25-40 years in good health and CMV-seronegative.

This rearrangement joins TRBV19 to TRBJ2-7; D may be TRBD2 (6 bases). The ends were cut back, 5 bases at V and 6 bases at J, with 17 bases in the middle. From germline, CDR1 is LNHDA and CDR2 SQIVND (reference sequence). This CDR3 has 14 residues. CDR3 region: CASSEDYGVSEQYF. The DNA for the CDR3 is TGTGCCAGTAGTGAGGACTATGGCGTGAGCGAGCAGTACTTC.

The CDR3: CASSLDGGIGVRTEAFF. DNA of the CDR3: TGTGCCAGCAGCTTAGACGGCGGGATCGGGGTGCGGACTGAAGCTTTCTTT. The rearrangement uses TRBV11-2 and TRBJ1-1; D is undetermined. The CDR3 has 17 residues. Germline CDR1 reads SGHAT; CDR2 reads FQNNGV. V lost 0 bases, J lost 5 bases, and 19 bases lay in between. Full variable domain (missing parts from reference TRBV11-2 and TRBJ1-1): EAGVAQSPRYKIIEKRQSVAFWCNPISGHATLYWYQQILGQGPKLLIQFQNNGVVDDSQLPKDRFSAERLKGVDSTLKIQPAKLEDSAVYLCASSLDGGIGVRTEAFFGQGTRLTVV.

The chain combines TRBV7-2 with TRBJ1-1, with D possibly matching TRBD1 (6 bases). The germline gives CDR1 SGHTA, CDR2 FQGNSA. V was shortened by 3 bases and J by 4 bases, with 15 bases between the two germline ends. The CDR3 covers 15 residues. CDR3 protein: CASSFGSGAGTEAFF. CDR3 in DNA: TGTGCCAGCAGCTTTGGATCAGGGGCGGGCACTGAAGCTTTCTTT.

The gene calls are TRBV6-5 and TRBJ2-3; D not resolved. Germline V CDR1 and CDR2: MNHEY, SVGAGI. CDR3 length: 14 amino acids. V lost 0 bases and J lost 1, with 5 bases in between. The CDR3: CASSYSTGTDTQYF. CDR3 sequence (DNA): TGTGCCAGCAGTTACTCTACGGGCACAGATACGCAGTATTTT.

The chain recombines TRBV30 with TRBJ2-3; TRBD2 is a possible D gene (7 bases). The CDR3 is 14 residues long. Germline CDR1 reads GTSNPN; CDR2 reads SVGIG (reference sequence). Trimming took off 2 bases at V and 2 bases at J, with 11 bases between the two ends. The CDR3 reads CAWSSRGATDTQYF. The CDR3 nucleotides read TGTGCCTGGAGTAGCCGGGGGGCCACAGATACGCAGTATTTT.

This clone was recorded only once. This chain links TRBV2 with TRBJ2-5; a weak D match, TRBD1 (5 bases). V shed 2 bases and J shed 7 bases, with 14 bases lying between them. Germline lookup yields CDR1 SNHLY and CDR2 FYNNEI. This CDR3 contains 14 residues. The CDR3 loop is CASSELGHTGTQYF. The DNA of the CDR3 is TGTGCCAGCAGTGAACTTGGCCACACAGGGACCCAGTACTTC. The full variable domain, completed using reference TRBV2 and TRBJ2-5, is EPEVTQTPSHQVTQMGQEVILRCVPISNHLYFYWYRQILGQKVEFLVSFYNNEISEKSEIFDDQFSVERPDGSNFTLKIRSTKLEDSAMYFCASSELGHTGTQYFGPGTRLLVL.

This rearrangement joins TRBV6-5 to TRBJ2-5; D possibly corresponds to TRBD2 (5 bases). This CDR3 region has 16 residues. CDR1 is MNHEY and CDR2 is SVGAGI in the germline V gene. Trimming stripped 2 bases from V and 0 bases from J, with 13 bases between. The CDR3 DNA sequence: TGTGCCAGCAGTTACGCGGGTCCGGGGAACCAAGAGACCCAGTACTTC. Protein product: CASSYAGPGNQETQYF.

The chain employs TRBV21-1 and TRBJ2-7; the table's TRBD1 call for D was not verified on the DNA. TRBV21-1 is termed a pseudogene. The CDR3 is 14 residues long. The CDR3: CASSKQGQGFEQYF. CDR3 DNA sequence: TGTGCCAGCAGCAAACAGGGTCAAGGGTTTGAGCAGTACTTC.

The chain couples TRBV5-1 to TRBJ2-7, with no clear D. The germline V and J ends were trimmed by 0 bases and 3 bases, with 4 bases remaining between them. The germline CDR1 and CDR2 sequences are SGHRS and YFSETQ. The CDR3 is 12 amino acids. DNA of the CDR3: TGCGCCAGCAGCTTGGACTTCTACGAGCAGTACTTC. This gives the protein CASSLDFYEQYF.

This chain links TRBV2 with TRBJ1-5; 12 nucleotides match TRBD1. Germline assignment: CDR1 SNHLY and CDR2 FYNNEI. V dropped 6 bases and J dropped 7; count of bases not matched to a gene: 13. This CDR3 contains 17 residues. CDR3 sequence reads: CASSRERGQGANQPQHF. The CDR3 nucleotides are TGTGCCAGCAGCCGCGAAAGGGGACAGGGGGCAAACCAGCCCCAGCATTTT.

V and J are TRBV7-2 and TRBJ2-7; a weak D match, TRBD1 (6 bases). From germline, CDR1 is SGHTA and CDR2 FQGNSA. The V gene lost 4 bases and the J gene lost 2 bases, with 12 bases spanning the gap. CDR3 length equals 14 residues. CDR3 sequence: CASSSNRVAYEQYF. In DNA, the CDR3 is TGTGCCAGCAGCTCAAACAGGGTCGCCTACGAGCAGTACTTC.

The rearrangement uses TRBV29-1 and TRBJ2-1; 11 bases map to TRBD1. The CDR3 has 13 residues. Germline trimming cut 5 bases from V and 7 bases from J; bases unmatched to any gene: 4. The germline V gene has CDR1 SQVTM and CDR2 ANQGSEA. The CDR3 bases are TGCAGCGTTACCGGGACAGGGGGGAATGAGCAGTTCTTC. This sequence encodes CSVTGTGGNEQFF.

The chain links TRBV10-2 to TRBJ1-1; D may be TRBD1 (5 bases). The V end lost 3 bases, the J end lost 0 bases, and 11 bases lay between the germline ends. Germline V lookup: CDR1 WSHSY, CDR2 SAAADI. CDR3 size: 15 residues. The CDR3 reads CASSEKRDLNTEAFF. CDR3 DNA: TGCGCCAGCAGTGAAAAAAGGGACTTGAACACTGAAGCTTTCTTT.

This sequence joins TRBV27 and TRBJ2-7; a weak D match, TRBD2 (6 bases). Deletions cut 1 base from V and 2 bases from J, with 15 bases between. The CDR3 is made up of 16 amino acids. Germline V gene lookup returns CDR1 MNHEY and CDR2 SMNVEV (reference sequence). CDR3 sequence (DNA): TGTGCCAGCAGTTTATTTAATGGGGGGATACCCTACGAGCAGTACTTC. Its translation: CASSLFNGGIPYEQYF.

J is TRBJ1-3 and V is TRBV4-3; D is possibly TRBD1 (5 bases). The germline CDR1 and CDR2 sequences are LGHNA and YSLEER. Between the trimmed V and J ends, which lost 4 bases and 1 base, there was a span of 14 bases. The CDR3 sequence is 16 residues long. CDR3 DNA: TGCGCCAGCAGCCCGGGACTAGCCAAGTCTGGAAACACCATATATTTT. This encodes CASSPGLAKSGNTIYF.

The gene calls are TRBV6-1 and TRBJ2-7; a weak D match, TRBD2 (6 bases). This CDR3 spans 16 amino acids. From germline, CDR1 is MNHNS and CDR2 SASEGT. Trimming took 4 bases from V and 3 from J, leaving 19 bases between them. In nucleotides, the CDR3 is TGTGCCAGCAGTGGCTCCGGGAGACGGAGGTACTACGAGCAGTACTTC. Residues: CASSGSGRRRYYEQYF.

The CDR3 region is CASRGSGTAPYEQYF. The CDR3 DNA sequence: TGCGCCAGCAGGGGGTCCGGGACAGCGCCCTACGAGCAGTACTTC. This sequence joins TRBV5-1 and TRBJ2-7; 7 bases agree with TRBD1. The germline CDR1 and CDR2 sequences are SGHRS and YFSETQ. The CDR3 has 15 residues. The V and J ends lost 5 bases and 2 bases, in that order; junction bases with no gene match: 10.

This clone was recorded a few times. This chain joins TRBV6-6 and TRBJ1-1; weak D call: TRBD1 (6 bases). V gave up 0 bases and J gave up 10 bases, with 12 bases separating them. This CDR3 contains 13 residues. The germline V gene has CDR1 MNHNY and CDR2 SVGAGI (reference sequence). The CDR3 region is CASSYSREGGAFF. Here the CDR3 DNA reads TGTGCCAGCAGTTACTCGAGAGAAGGGGGAGCTTTCTTT.

The J gene is TRBJ2-3, the V gene TRBV4-3; the D gene is possibly TRBD1 (6 bases). Per germline, CDR1 LGHNA and CDR2 YSLEER. The CDR3 runs 15 residues. Trimming shortened V by 5 bases and J by 2 bases, and 14 bases separated the two germline ends. CDR3 amino acids: CASSAQGYHTDTQYF. The CDR3 nucleotides read TGCGCCAGCAGCGCCCAGGGGTATCACACAGATACGCAGTATTTT.

The V gene is TRBV19, the J gene TRBJ2-3; a weak D match, TRBD2 (8 bases). This CDR3 has 17 residues. The ends were cut back, 2 bases at V and 7 bases at J, with 22 bases in the middle. Germline V gene lookup returns CDR1 LNHDA and CDR2 SQIVND (reference sequence). The CDR3, as DNA: TGTGCCAGTAGTATATCGGGAGGGGGACAGACTCATAATACGCAGTATTTT. It encodes CASSISGGGQTHNTQYF.

By share of the sample, this clone is medium-sized (0.01 to 0.1%). The rearrangement uses TRBV6-6 and TRBJ2-3; D possibly corresponds to TRBD1 (5 bases). This CDR3 contains 13 residues. V gave up 4 bases and J gave up 2 bases, with 7 bases separating them. The germline CDR1 and CDR2 sequences are MNHNY and SVGAGI (reference sequence). CDR3 region: CASSSRDTDTQYF. The CDR3 region has the DNA TGTGCCAGCAGTTCCAGGGACACAGATACGCAGTATTTT.

The V gene is TRBV19, the J gene TRBJ1-3; D is perhaps TRBD1 (5 bases). CDR1 is LNHDA, CDR2 SQIVND, per germline (reference sequence). The ends were cut back, 7 bases at V and 0 bases at J, with 13 bases in the middle. This CDR3 has 15 amino acids. CDR3 nucleotide sequence: TGTGCCAGTACCACTGACAGTTACTCTGGAAACACCATATATTTT. Protein: CASTTDSYSGNTIYF.

This clone was picked up a small number of times. This chain joins TRBV4-1 and TRBJ2-3; no definite D call. The germline CDR1 and CDR2 sequences are MGHRA and YSYEKL. The CDR3 covers 17 residues. V shed 4 bases and J shed 0 bases, with 17 bases lying between them. The CDR3 protein is CASSPYKTTLSTDTQYF. CDR3 sequence (DNA): TGCGCCAGCAGCCCATATAAGACAACGCTGAGCACAGATACGCAGTATTTT.